The T cell receptor (beta chain) described here comes from a study of human T cells and chemical hapten exposure. Time point here: patch test 1, 2 weeks after DPC sensitization. This sample's treatment: therapeutic diphenylcyclopropenone sensitization with weekly scalp DPC. TCRdb re-called the RACE reads through MiXCR, storing one row per CDR3 protein. The data show around 300,000 distinct CDR3 sequences, around 7% seen once. This clonotype has a count of ten or more. Germline V lookup: CDR1 MGHRA, CDR2 YSYEKL. V lost 0 bases, J lost 3 bases, and 21 bases lay in between. CDR3 length equals 18 residues.

This clonotype was sampled from a woman aged 18-29 years with alopecia areata. Some clones in this sample may be carry-over from other donors' samples. The V gene is TRBV4-1, the J gene TRBJ2-7, with D perhaps assigned TRBD1 or TRBD2 (5 bases each). Specimen: whole blood, collected in connection with sensitization to the hapten diphenylcyclopropenone (DPC). The CDR3 here is CASSQDWSHGTVNYEQYF. The CDR3 coding sequence is TGCGCCAGCAGCCAAGATTGGTCCCATGGGACGGTAAACTACGAGCAGTACTTC.